Listed here is a single TCR beta chain. This record belongs to a study of OX40 agonist ivuxolimab in advanced cancers. Measured with immunoSEQ multiplex PCR; TCRdb has only the in-frame clones, and not every one. The sample lists under 85,000 clones, about 90% occurring once. Germline assignment: CDR1 SGHRS and CDR2 YFSETQ. Trimming took 0 bases from V and 1 from J, leaving 16 bases between them. This CDR3 contains 17 residues. The TCR originated in an adult with an advanced solid tumor such as melanoma, head and neck, liver or kidney cancer. The chain joins TRBV5-1 to TRBJ1-1; D possibly corresponds to TRBD1 (5 bases). Source: CD4+ or CD8+ T cells sorted from blood, taken in a trial of the OX40 agonist ivuxolimab. As DNA, the CDR3 is TGCGCCAGCAGCTTGGGTTTCTTGGGCAGGGAGAACACTGAAGCTTTCTTT. This sequence encodes CASSLGFLGRENTEAFF.